These 22 T cell receptor beta chains share one sample of origin, sequenced in a study of T cell responses to AZD1222 COVID-19 vaccine. This table comes from immunoSEQ multiplex PCR, and its TCRdb copy is limited to in-frame clones, with some not included. The profile shows around 80,000 clones, 80% to 90% of them singletons. Material: peripheral blood, obtained 28 days after the second AZD1222 dose. The receptors were gathered from an adult who received the AZD1222 COVID-19 vaccine.

The chain is built from TRBV12-3 or TRBV12-4 and TRBJ2-1; perhaps TRBD1 as D (6 bases). Trimming removed 5 bases from V and 15 bases from J, with 20 bases in between. CDR3 length equals 13 residues. The CDR3 here is CASSPTSGTSPFF. In DNA, the CDR3 is TGTGCCAGCAGTCCTACGTCCGGGACATCCCCGTTCTTC.

The gene calls are TRBV9 and TRBJ1-1; D remains unclear. The CDR3 contains 14 residues. Germline CDR1 is SGDLS and CDR2 is YYNGEE. The V end was cut by 5 bases, the J end by 6 bases, with 17 bases between. The CDR3 reads CASSQGSTMAEAFF. DNA for the CDR3: TGTGCCAGCAGTCAAGGATCTACAATGGCTGAAGCTTTCTTT.

The genes are TRBV3-1 (or the pseudogene TRBV3-2) and TRBJ2-5, with D perhaps matching TRBD2 (5 bases). In germline, CDR1 is LGHDT, CDR2 YNNKEL (reference sequence). CDR3 length equals 15 residues. The ends were cut back, 6 bases at V and 0 bases at J, with 14 bases in the middle. In DNA, the CDR3 is TGTGCCAGCAGTCTCGGGATTGCGTACCAAGAGACCCAGTACTTC. Its protein product is CASSLGIAYQETQYF.

The chain carries TRBV5-5 and TRBJ1-2; a possible D gene is TRBD1 (5 bases). Germline CDR1 is SGHKS and CDR2 is YYEKEE (reference sequence). The V end lost 2 bases, the J end lost 8 bases, and 13 bases lay between the germline ends. This CDR3 is built from 13 residues. The CDR3 bases are TGTGCCAGCAGCTTTTCGACAGCTCAAGGCTACACCTTC. Amino acids: CASSFSTAQGYTF.

The chain combines TRBV16 with TRBJ1-1; weak D call: TRBD1 (6 bases). Trimming left V 6 bases short and J 8 bases short, with 13 bases between. This CDR3 has 12 amino acids. Germline V gene sequence: CDR1 KGHSY, CDR2 FQNENV. The CDR3 DNA reads TGTGCCAGCAGTAGAGTAGGGACAGAAGCTTTCTTT. As protein: CASSRVGTEAFF.

This chain uses TRBV5-6 with TRBJ2-3; D is unclear. The CDR3 extends over 13 amino acids. Germline V lookup: CDR1 SGHDT, CDR2 YYEEEE. Trimming pared 4 bases from V and 5 bases from J, leaving 11 bases between. CDR3 nucleotide sequence: TGTGCCAGCAGCCCGAACCCAGTAGATACGCAGTATTTT. Its translation: CASSPNPVDTQYF.

The rearrangement uses TRBV10-3 and TRBJ2-7, with 7 bases matching TRBD1. Germline CDR1 ENHRY, CDR2 SYGVKD. V dropped 3 bases and J dropped 3; count of bases not matched to a gene: 11. The CDR3 spans 16 residues. This CDR3 is CAISDPQVSGGYEQYF. As DNA, the CDR3 is TGTGCCATCAGTGATCCCCAGGTGTCAGGGGGCTACGAGCAGTACTTC.

V gene TRBV19 combines with J gene TRBJ1-1; maybe TRBD1 (6 bases). CDR1 and CDR2 from the germline V gene are LNHDA and SQIVND (reference sequence). CDR3 length equals 17 residues. The V and J ends lost 3 bases and 3 bases respectively, with 20 bases between them. DNA of the CDR3: TGTGCCAGTAGTATGACGGACAGCGACGGCTTCGACACTGAAGCTTTCTTT. Translating gives CASSMTDSDGFDTEAFF.

The chain is built from TRBV2 and TRBJ2-1; TRBD1 or TRBD2 may be the D gene (5 bases each). CDR1 is SNHLY and CDR2 is FYNNEI in the germline V gene. Trimming took 5 bases from V and 0 from J, leaving 17 bases between them. This CDR3 contains 17 residues. Here the CDR3 DNA reads TGTGCCAGCAGTTTGCTTGGGGGACCGGCCTCCTACAATGAGCAGTTCTTC. Translation gives CASSLLGGPASYNEQFF. The full variable domain, in which reference TRBV2 and TRBJ2-1 provide the parts outside the CDR3, is EPEVTQTPSHQVTQMGQEVILRCVPISNHLYFYWYRQILGQKVEFLVSFYNNEISEKSEIFDDQFSVERPDGSNFTLKIRSTKLEDSAMYFCASSLLGGPASYNEQFFGPGTRLTVL.

The chain has TRBV6-5 and TRBJ2-7, with D tentatively TRBD2 (6 bases). Trimming cost V 2 bases and J 6 bases, with 17 bases left between them. This CDR3 is 15 amino acids long. Germline values: CDR1 MNHEY, CDR2 SVGAGI. CDR3 protein: CASSYRGDLFAEQYF. The CDR3 nucleotides read TGTGCCAGCAGTTACCGCGGGGACCTCTTTGCCGAGCAGTACTTC.

CDR3 region: CASSSRSREQFF. The CDR3 bases are TGTGCCAGCAGCTCGCGAAGCAGGGAGCAGTTCTTC. V usage is TRBV9 and J usage is TRBJ2-1; no clear D. The CDR3 is 12 amino acids. V lost 4 bases, J lost 10 bases, and 12 bases lay in between. Germline loops: CDR1 SGDLS, CDR2 YYNGEE.

J is TRBJ2-2 and V is TRBV7-9, with 7 bases that match TRBD1. The ends lost 5 bases at V and 3 bases at J; junction bases unmatched: 12. Germline V lookup: CDR1 SEHNR, CDR2 FQNEAQ (reference sequence). The CDR3 is 17 amino acids. CDR3 loop: CASSVAVRQGYTGELFF. The CDR3, as DNA: TGTGCCAGCAGCGTCGCTGTGAGACAGGGTTACACCGGGGAGCTGTTTTTT.

The rearrangement links TRBV18 to TRBJ2-2; weak D call: TRBD2 (7 bases). The CDR3 covers 15 residues. V lost 0 bases and J lost 6, with 11 bases in between. Germline values: CDR1 KGHSH, CDR2 LQKENI. The CDR3 region has the DNA TGTGCCAGCTCACCACCACGGGGGGCGTCCGGGGAGCTGTTTTTT. It yields the protein CASSPPRGASGELFF.

The chain uses TRBV27 and TRBJ2-2; D gene ambiguous. In germline, CDR1 is MNHEY, CDR2 SMNVEV (reference sequence). The CDR3 length is 13 residues. The V gene lost 0 bases and the J gene lost 4 bases, with 3 bases spanning the gap. The CDR3 sequence is CASSLSPTGELFF. CDR3 bases: TGTGCCAGCAGTTTATCTCCCACCGGGGAGCTGTTTTTT.

This chain connects TRBV6-4 to TRBJ2-1; the match to TRBD1 covers 8 bases. Germline V gene lookup returns CDR1 MRHNA and CDR2 SNTAGT. CDR3 length equals 16 residues. Germline trimming cut 4 bases from V and 5 bases from J; bases unmatched to any gene: 10. The CDR3 sequence: CASSARRGLYHNEQFF. The CDR3, as DNA: TGTGCCAGCAGTGCCCGCAGGGGGCTCTACCACAATGAGCAGTTCTTC.

This chain connects TRBV5-1 to TRBJ2-1; a weak D match, TRBD2 (6 bases). Germline-derived CDR1 and CDR2 are SGHRS and YFSETQ. The CDR3 totals 14 residues. V lost 4 bases and J 3 bases, leaving 11 bases between the germline ends. CDR3 residues: CASSGGENYNEQFF. CDR3 sequence (DNA): TGCGCCAGCAGCGGAGGGGAGAACTACAATGAGCAGTTCTTC. Supplemented by reference TRBV5-1 and TRBJ2-1, the full variable domain reads KAGVTQTPRYLIKTRGQQVTLSCSPISGHRSVSWYQQTPGQGLQFLFEYFSETQRNKGNFPGRFSGRQFSNSRSEMNVSTLELGDSALYLCASSGGENYNEQFFGPGTRLTVL.

The J gene is TRBJ2-5, the V gene TRBV7-6, with 7 nucleotides matching TRBD2. After removal of 0 bases from V and 3 bases from J, the junction contained 1 base not matched to a gene. Germline CDR1 SGHVS, CDR2 FNYEAQ. This CDR3 region has 14 residues. The chain's CDR3 is CASSLAAGEETQYF. Here the CDR3 DNA reads TGTGCCAGCAGCTTAGCGGCGGGGGAAGAGACCCAGTACTTC.

This clone occurred a few times. V is TRBV6-5 and J is TRBJ1-1; no reliable D call. V dropped 7 bases and J dropped 7 bases, with 7 bases sitting between them. The CDR3 length is 10 residues. Germline CDR1 is MNHEY and CDR2 is SVGAGI. In DNA form, the CDR3 reads TGTGCCAGCAAGGACGGTGAAGCTTTCTTT. Protein sequence: CASKDGEAFF.

The J gene is TRBJ2-5, the V gene TRBV27; no definite D call. The CDR3 is 15 amino acids. Germline CDR1 is MNHEY and CDR2 is SMNVEV (reference sequence). The V and J ends lost 6 bases and 2 bases respectively, with 16 bases between them. The DNA for the CDR3 is TGTGCCAGCAGACCCACGGCGCCGCTACAAGAGACCCAGTACTTC. It is translated as CASRPTAPLQETQYF.

The table lists this clone with a count of one. The J gene is TRBJ2-7, the V gene TRBV2; D is uncertain. Germline V gives CDR1 SNHLY, CDR2 FYNNEI. Trimming shortened V by 2 bases and J by 6 bases, and 8 bases separated the two germline ends. The CDR3 is 12 residues long. In DNA form, the CDR3 reads TGTGCCAGCAGTGAATTGGGCTCCGAGCAGTACTTC. This gives the protein CASSELGSEQYF.

The chain combines TRBV6-1 with TRBJ2-1; TRBD2 agrees at 11 bases. CDR1 MNHNS and CDR2 SASEGT come from the germline V gene. Trimming removed 6 bases from V and 5 bases from J; junction bases left unmatched: 15. CDR3 size: 18 residues. This CDR3 reads CASSELTGRLAGNNEQFF. CDR3 bases: TGTGCCAGCAGCGAACTGACAGGTAGACTAGCGGGGAACAATGAGCAGTTCTTC.

The sample holds one count of this clone. V is TRBV15 and J is TRBJ1-5; maybe TRBD1 (6 bases). Germline-derived CDR1 and CDR2 are LNHNV and YYDKDF (reference sequence). V lost 1 base to trimming and J lost 8 bases, with 15 bases between them. The CDR3 sequence is 15 residues long. Here the CDR3 DNA reads TGTGCCACCAGCAGAGGTGCAGGGGTTCGTGAGCCCCAGCATTTT. Translating gives CATSRGAGVREPQHF.